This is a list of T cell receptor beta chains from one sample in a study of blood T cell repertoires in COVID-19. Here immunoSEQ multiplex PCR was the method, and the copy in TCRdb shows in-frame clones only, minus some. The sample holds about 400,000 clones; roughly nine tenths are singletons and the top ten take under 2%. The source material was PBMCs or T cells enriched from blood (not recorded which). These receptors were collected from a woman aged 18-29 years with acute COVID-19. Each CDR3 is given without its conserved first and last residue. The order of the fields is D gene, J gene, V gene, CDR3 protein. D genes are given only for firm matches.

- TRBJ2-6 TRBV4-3 ASSQEGDTYSGANVLT
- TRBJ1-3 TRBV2 ASSEAANTIY
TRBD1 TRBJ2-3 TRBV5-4 ASSYGTDTDTQY
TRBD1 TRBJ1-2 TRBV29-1 SVEPRGQRGYT
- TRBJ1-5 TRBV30 ACARGRGNQPQH
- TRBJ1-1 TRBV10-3 AISDTGPLNTEAF
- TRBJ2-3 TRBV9 ASSVALEWDTQY
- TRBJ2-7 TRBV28 ASSSPPAGNYEQY
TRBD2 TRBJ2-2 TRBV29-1 SVRSGTNTGELF
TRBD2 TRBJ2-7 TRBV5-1 ASSPSGGYEQY
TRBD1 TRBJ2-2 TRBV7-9 ASSLGTGDTGELF
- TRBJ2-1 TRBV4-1 ASSQDNVLAGYNEQF
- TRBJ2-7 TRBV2 ASISGMQY
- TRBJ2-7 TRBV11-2 ASSHPSKTLRNEQY
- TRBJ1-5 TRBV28 ATSRGGYSNQPQH
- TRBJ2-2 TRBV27 ASRNGQFIGELF
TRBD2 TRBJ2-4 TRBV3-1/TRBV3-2 ASSQGPSGRTIKNIQY
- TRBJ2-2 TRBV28 ASSRQNTGELF
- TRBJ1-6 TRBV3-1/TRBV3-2 ASSQDPNSPLH
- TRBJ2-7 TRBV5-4 ASTSPRTYEQY
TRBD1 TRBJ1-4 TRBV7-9 ASSLGTGVHEKLF
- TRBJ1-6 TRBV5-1 ASSRGGGTDSPLH
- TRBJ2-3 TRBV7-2 ASSSDYLSTDTQY
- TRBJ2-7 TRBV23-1 ASSQSSGITALVIYEQY
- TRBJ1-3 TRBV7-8 ASRQGAGNTIY
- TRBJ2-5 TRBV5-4 ASSLSQGQETQY
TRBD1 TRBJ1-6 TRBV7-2 ASSSGQGNSPLH
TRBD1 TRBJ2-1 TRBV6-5 ASSYSGTGGLNEQF
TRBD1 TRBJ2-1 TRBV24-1 ATSGTGTESNEQF
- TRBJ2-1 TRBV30 AWSRGPYNEQF
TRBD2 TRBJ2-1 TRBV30 AWSGLAGGPNNEQF
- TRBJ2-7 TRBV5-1 ASSWTVEYEQY
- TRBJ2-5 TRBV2 ASSQQETQY
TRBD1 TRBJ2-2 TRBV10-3 AIRQRGQGDPGELF
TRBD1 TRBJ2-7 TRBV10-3 AISVQDRAVEQY
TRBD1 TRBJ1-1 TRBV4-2 ASSQDLAGGRNTEAF
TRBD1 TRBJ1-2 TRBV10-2 ASRAGQGAEYGYT
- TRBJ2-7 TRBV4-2 ASSRLGSYEQY
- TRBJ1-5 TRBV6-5 ATRRTVNQPQH
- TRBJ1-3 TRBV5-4 ASSVTGISGNTIY
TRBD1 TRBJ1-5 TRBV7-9 ASSLGQGGSNQPQH
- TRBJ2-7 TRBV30 AWSEGLTDSYEQY
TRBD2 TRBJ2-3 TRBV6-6 ASMTSGGLGADTQY
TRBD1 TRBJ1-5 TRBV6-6 ASSPTGDQPQH
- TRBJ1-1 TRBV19 ASRGQPNTEAF
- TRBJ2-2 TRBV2 ASRMPPGGAGELF
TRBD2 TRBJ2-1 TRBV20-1 SASRPGGGDEQF